This TCR beta chain originates from a study of CXCR3-negative and CXCR3-positive naive CD8 T cells. Findings and caveats of the study: With respect to TRBV-TRBJ usage, naive CXCR3-negative and CXCR3-positive cells were similar; memory differed. Comparison of naive cells showed more hydrophobic TRB CDR3s in CXCR3-positive than in CXCR3-negative naive cells.

In preparing the TRB cDNA libraries, 5' RACE with UMI labels was used. TCRdb re-called the 5' RACE reads and gives one entry per CDR3 protein, without DNA. Its listing shows about 130,000 distinct CDR3 sequences. The CDR3 is 13 residues long. Germline CDR1 and CDR2: LNHNV and YYDKDF (reference sequence). With regard to this clonotype: The antigen is undetermined.

CD8+ T cell subsets were each sorted in triplicate, around 270,000 cells apiece. Material: naive CXCR3+ CD8+ T cells from blood. Subset defined: CD45RO-CCR7+CD27+CD95- naive CD8+ T cells expressing CXCR3 (TNR3+). The V call is TRBV15, the J call TRBJ2-1; absent DNA, TCRdb's TRBD2 call cannot be checked. This clonotype was obtained from a human donor in good health. Some clones in this sample may be carry-over from other donors' samples. CDR3 residues: CATSSLLGPEEFF. The variable domain in full, with the rest retrieved from reference TRBV15 and TRBJ2-1, is DAMVIQNPRYQVTQFGKPVTLSCSQTLNHNVMYWYQQKSSQAPKLLFHYYDKDFNNEADTPDNFQSRRPNTSFCFLDIRSPGLGDTAMYLCATSSLLGPEEFFGPGTRLTVL.